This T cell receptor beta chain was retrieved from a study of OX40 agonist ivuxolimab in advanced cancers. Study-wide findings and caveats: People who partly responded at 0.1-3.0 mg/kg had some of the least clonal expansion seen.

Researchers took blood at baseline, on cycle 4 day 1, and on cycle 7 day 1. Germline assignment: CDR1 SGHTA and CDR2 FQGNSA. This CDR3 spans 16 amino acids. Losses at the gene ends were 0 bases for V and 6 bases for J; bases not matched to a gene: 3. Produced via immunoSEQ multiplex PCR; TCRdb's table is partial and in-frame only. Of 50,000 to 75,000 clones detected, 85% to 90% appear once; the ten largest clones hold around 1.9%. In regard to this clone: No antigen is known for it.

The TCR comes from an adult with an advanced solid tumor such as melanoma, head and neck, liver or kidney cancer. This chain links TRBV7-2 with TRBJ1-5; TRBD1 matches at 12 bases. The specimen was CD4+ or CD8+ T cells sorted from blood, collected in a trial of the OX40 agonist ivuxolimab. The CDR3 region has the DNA TGTGCCAGCAGCTTAGCGGGGACAGGGGGCCCTCAGCCCCAGCATTTT. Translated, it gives CASSLAGTGGPQPQHF.